The 10 T cell receptor beta chains below were found in one sample sequenced in a study of cytomegalovirus exposure and HLA in healthy donors. The method was immunoSEQ multiplex PCR; TCRdb's version includes in-frame clones alone and lacks a portion of them. In the table there are fewer than 250,000 clones, approximately 87% of which are singletons. The sequencing sample was made of PBMCs. These receptors were taken from a woman aged 18 to 35 in good health and CMV-seronegative.

The chain is built from TRBV7-3 and TRBJ1-5; the match to TRBD1 covers 10 bases. The germline V gene encodes CDR1 SGHTA and CDR2 FQGTGA. After removal of 4 bases from V and 5 bases from J, the junction contained 11 bases not matched to a gene. The length of the CDR3 is 17 residues. CDR3 coding DNA: TGTGCCAGCAGCTGCGAGACAGGGGGCGATTTATATCAGCCCCAGCATTTT. Translating it yields CASSCETGGDLYQPQHF.

The V gene is TRBV6-1, the J gene TRBJ1-3, with D uncertain. Trimming removed 6 bases at V and 4 bases at J, with 16 bases between. The CDR3 has 15 residues. Looked up from germline, CDR1 is MNHNS and CDR2 is SASEGT. CDR3 bases: TGTGCCAGCAGGAACCCCATCGGTTCCGGAAACACCATATATTTT. Encoded protein: CASRNPIGSGNTIYF.

The V call is TRBV10-3, the J call TRBJ1-2, with D possibly being TRBD1 (5 bases). The CDR3 loop spans 13 amino acids. V was trimmed by 3 bases and J by 3 bases, leaving 8 bases between them. CDR1 and CDR2 (germline): ENHRY, SYGVKD. CDR3 sequence: CAISEGTDYGYTF. Here the CDR3 DNA reads TGTGCCATCAGTGAAGGGACGGACTATGGCTACACCTTC.

This clone was detected once. The chain joins TRBV7-9 to TRBJ1-1; tentatively, D is TRBD1 (5 bases). CDR1 and CDR2 (germline): SEHNR, FQNEAQ (reference sequence). This CDR3 has 14 residues. V lost 5 bases, J lost 0 bases, and 10 bases lay in between. CDR3 sequence: CASSGGVMNTEAFF. In DNA, the CDR3 is TGTGCCAGCAGCGGGGGGGTAATGAACACTGAAGCTTTCTTT.

The J gene is TRBJ2-3, the V gene TRBV29-1; TRBD1 agrees at 10 bases. The V segment lost 4 bases and the J segment 0 bases; nucleotides outside the gene matches: 10. The V gene's germline CDR1 is SQVTM and CDR2 ANQGSEA. This CDR3 is built from 17 residues. This CDR3 is CSVGGTGATVSTDTQYF. CDR3 bases: TGCAGCGTTGGGGGGACAGGGGCTACCGTTAGCACAGATACGCAGTATTTT.

The gene calls are TRBV9 and TRBJ2-7; no definite D call. From germline, CDR1 is SGDLS and CDR2 YYNGEE. CDR3 length: 14 amino acids. Trimming shortened V by 3 bases and J by 0 bases, and 10 bases separated the two germline ends. The CDR3 region has the DNA TGTGCCAGCAGCGGGGAAGACGGCTCCTACGAGCAGTACTTC. Its protein is CASSGEDGSYEQYF.

CDR3 nucleotide sequence: TGTGCCAGCAGCGCAGGATACTCTGGGGCCAACGTCCTGACTTTC. Its translation: CASSAGYSGANVLTF. The V call is TRBV6-5, the J call TRBJ2-6; D gene unclear. The ends were cut back, 6 bases at V and 0 bases at J, with 9 bases in the middle. Germline CDR1 reads MNHEY; CDR2 reads SVGAGI. The CDR3 sequence is 15 residues long.

This clone was picked up a small number of times. This chain connects TRBV30 to TRBJ2-2; D unresolved. This CDR3 is built from 13 residues. Trimming cost V 2 bases and J 4 bases, with 8 bases left between them. From germline, CDR1 is GTSNPN and CDR2 SVGIG (reference sequence). The CDR3 loop is CAWSPASTGELFF. The CDR3, as DNA: TGTGCCTGGAGTCCAGCGTCCACCGGGGAGCTGTTTTTT.

The V gene is TRBV5-4, the J gene TRBJ2-3; unclear D gene. From germline, CDR1 is SGHNT and CDR2 YYREEE (reference sequence). The CDR3 covers 12 residues. Trimming removed 1 base from V and 4 bases from J, with 4 bases in between. CDR3 nucleotides: TGTGCCAGCAGCTTGCTAGCAGATACGCAGTATTTT. Translation gives CASSLLADTQYF.

CDR3 sequence: CASTAQAGTGYEQYF. CDR3 coding DNA: TGTGCCAGCACCGCCCAGGCCGGGACGGGTTACGAGCAGTACTTC. The chain recombines TRBV7-6 with TRBJ2-7; D tentatively reads TRBD1 or TRBD2 (5 bases each). V was pared by 7 bases and J by 4 bases, with 20 bases between. The CDR3 covers 15 residues. The germline gives CDR1 SGHVS, CDR2 FNYEAQ.